Listed below are T cell receptor beta chains from one sample, sequenced in a study of cytomegalovirus exposure and HLA in healthy donors. The table came from immunoSEQ multiplex PCR; TCRdb's copy has only in-frame clones and leaves some out. The top ten hold approximately 3.6% of the sample, which has approximately 100,000 clones, approximately 85% seen once. The sample comprised PBMCs. These receptors all come from a young man in good health and CMV-seronegative. Each CDR3 is given with its conserved first and last residue. The D gene is left open where the match is weak. Expanded clones are given a class, and other clones once, few, many or no size at all.

j_call v_call clone_size d_call cdr3_nt cdr3_aa
TRBJ1-1 TRBV7-8 - - TGTGCCAGCAGCTCCGCCGGGGGTACTGAAGCTTTCTTT CASSSAGGTEAFF
TRBJ2-7 TRBV4-1 few - TGCGCCAGCAGCCAAGACAGGGGCTACGAGCAGTACTTC CASSQDRGYEQYF
TRBJ2-3 TRBV5-6 - - TGTGCCAGCAGCCTACCGGTAGATACGCAGTATTTT CASSLPVDTQYF
TRBJ2-2 TRBV5-1 - TRBD2 TGCGCCAGCAATACGGGAGGGCCAATCGGGGAGCTGTTTTTT CASNTGGPIGELFF
TRBJ1-1 TRBV7-9 - TRBD1 TGTGCCAGCACCCCGGACAGGGAAAACACTGAAGCTTTCTTT CASTPDRENTEAFF
TRBJ2-7 TRBV6-6 - TRBD1 TGTGCCAGCAGTATCCGGGACAGACACTACGAGCAGTACTTC CASSIRDRHYEQYF
TRBJ2-7 TRBV5-6 - - TGTGCCAGCAGCCAACTACAGGGCTACGAGCAGTACTTC CASSQLQGYEQYF
TRBJ1-1 TRBV11-2 - - TGTGCCAGCAGCTTAGATCCCGTGAACACTGAAGCTTTCTTT CASSLDPVNTEAFF
TRBJ2-7 TRBV29-1 - - TGCAGCGTCCAAGAAGACAGTGCCTACGAGCAGTACTTC CSVQEDSAYEQYF
TRBJ1-3 TRBV10-3 - - TGTGCCATCAGACCAATGACAGAGTTAGAACCTGGCACCATATATTTT CAIRPMTELEPGTIYF
TRBJ1-4 TRBV6-1 - TRBD1 TGTGCCATAAGGGGAGGACAGGGCGATGAAAAACTGTTTTTT CAIRGGQGDEKLFF
TRBJ1-2 TRBV10-3 - - TGTGCCATCAGTGAGTCTGTGGGCAGGGAAGCTAACTATGGCTACACCTTC CAISESVGREANYGYTF
TRBJ2-7 TRBV6-1 medium-sized TRBD1 TGTGCCAGCAGTCCGGGACAGGGATGGACCTACGAGCAGTACTTC CASSPGQGWTYEQYF
TRBJ2-1 TRBV5-1 - TRBD1 TGCGCCAGCAGCTTGGGAGGGACAGGGGGTGGTAATGAGCAGTTCTTC CASSLGGTGGGNEQFF
TRBJ2-5 TRBV28 - - TGTGCCAGCAGTTCCCAGGCAGGGCTCCAAGAGACCCAGTACTTC CASSSQAGLQETQYF
TRBJ2-2 TRBV2 - TRBD1 TGTGCCAGCCTAAGACAGGGGACGAACACCGGGGAGCTGTTTTTT CASLRQGTNTGELFF
TRBJ1-5 TRBV27 - - TGTGCCAGCAGTATTTCACAGGCGTTTAGCAATCAGCCCCAGCATTTT CASSISQAFSNQPQHF
TRBJ2-7 TRBV4-1 - - TGCGCCAGCAGCCAGACGGAGGACTACGAGCAGTACTTC CASSQTEDYEQYF
TRBJ2-7 TRBV7-9 - TRBD1 TGTGCCAGCAGCTTTCCGGGACAGGGGGCTCCTAATTCCTACGAGCAGTACTTC CASSFPGQGAPNSYEQYF
TRBJ2-2 TRBV12-5 - TRBD1 TGTGCTAGTGGAGGGACAGGGGGCGGCGGGGAGCTGTTTTTT CASGGTGGGGELFF
TRBJ2-2 TRBV28 - TRBD1 TGTGCCAGCAGTTTGACAGAGGGGGCCTGGGCCGGGGAGCTGTTTTTT CASSLTEGAWAGELFF
TRBJ1-1 TRBV6-5 - - TGTGCCAGCAGAGGACAGCGAGCGGACACTGAAGCTTTCTTT CASRGQRADTEAFF
TRBJ2-1 TRBV27 - TRBD2 TGTGCCAGCACGGGGGGGTTAGGGAATGAGCAGTTCTTC CASTGGLGNEQFF
TRBJ1-5 TRBV7-2 once - TGTGCCAGCAGCTCCACAGGTTTGGGCAATCAGCCCCAGCATTTT CASSSTGLGNQPQHF
TRBJ1-1 TRBV10-3 - TRBD1 TGTGCCATCAGTGAGTCCGGGACAGGGTACACTGAAGCTTTCTTT CAISESGTGYTEAFF
TRBJ1-4 TRBV18 - - TGTGCCAGCTCACGAACGCGGTCAGGGGAGTGGTCTGAAAAACTGTTTTTT CASSRTRSGEWSEKLFF
TRBJ1-5 TRBV19 - - TGTGCCAGTAGTACAACAGGACAATCGGCGCGACGTCAGCCCCAGCATTTT CASSTTGQSARRQPQHF
TRBJ2-1 TRBV30 - - TGTGCCTGGAGTGGGCAGGGTATTGAGCAGTTCTTC CAWSGQGIEQFF
TRBJ2-1 TRBV7-2 - - TGTGCCAGCAGCTTACTACTGGATGAGCAGTTCTTC CASSLLLDEQFF
TRBJ1-2 TRBV9 - - TGTGCCAGCAGCGTACGGGCAGGGCCTACCTATGGCTACACCTTC CASSVRAGPTYGYTF
TRBJ1-4 TRBV30 once - TGTGCCTGGGGGACTCCCCTCGGTGAAAAACTGTTTTTT CAWGTPLGEKLFF
TRBJ2-3 TRBV4-3 - TRBD2 TGCGCCAGCAGCCAGCTACCCAGGGGGGCTAGCGGGGGTGAGGATACGCAGTATTTT CASSQLPRGASGGEDTQYF
TRBJ1-5 TRBV7-3 - TRBD1 TGTGCCAGCAGCTTTGCAGGGGGCGCGGGGTTTCAGTCCCAGCATTTT CASSFAGGAGFQSQHF
TRBJ1-2 TRBV6-5 - TRBD1 TGTGCCAGCAGTTACTCGACAGGGGCCGCATATGGCTACACCTTC CASSYSTGAAYGYTF
TRBJ2-5 TRBV11-2 - TRBD2 TGTGCCAGCGGGCTAGCGGGCCGAAGTGGAGAGACCCAGTACTTC CASGLAGRSGETQYF
TRBJ2-5 TRBV7-3 - - TGTGCCAGCAGCTCCGGTCCTAGAGAAGAGGCCCAGTACTTC CASSSGPREEAQYF
TRBJ2-7 TRBV29-1 - - TGCAGCGGGACTAACTCCTACGAGCAGTACTTC CSGTNSYEQYF
TRBJ2-3 TRBV27 - TRBD1 TGTGCCAGCCGAAGGACAGGGTTTTCGGTTGCGCTGTATTTT CASRRTGFSVALYF
TRBJ1-5 TRBV29-1 - - TGCAGCGTGCGAGACAGCCTCAATCAGCCCCAGCATTTT CSVRDSLNQPQHF
TRBJ2-2 TRBV9 - - TGTGCCAGCAGCCCTAACTCGGGCGGGGAGCTGTTTTTT CASSPNSGGELFF
TRBJ2-3 TRBV6-5 - - TGTGCCAGCGGAATAGCCAACTTGGATACGCAGTATTTT CASGIANLDTQYF
TRBJ1-4 TRBV27 - - TGTGCCAGCAGGCGAATCGCAACTAATGAAAAACTGTTTTTT CASRRIATNEKLFF
TRBJ1-1 TRBV7-9 few - TGTGCCAGCAGCTTAGCGCTAACGAACACTGAAGCTTTCTTT CASSLALTNTEAFF
TRBJ2-1 TRBV19 - - TGTGCCAGTAGTACTTGGGCCTCTTACAATGAGCAGTTCTTC CASSTWASYNEQFF
TRBJ1-1 TRBV5-1 - - TGCGCCAGCAGCTTGGGAGCGGACACTGAAGCTTTCTTT CASSLGADTEAFF
TRBJ2-3 TRBV9 few - TGTGCCAGCAGCGTAGGACTTCGTCAGGGTGGTGATACGCAGTATTTT CASSVGLRQGGDTQYF
TRBJ1-2 TRBV28 - - TGTGCCAGCAGTGGGCCCGGGACACGAGGCTACACCTTC CASSGPGTRGYTF
TRBJ2-2 TRBV15 - TRBD1 TGTGCCACCACCGGGACAGGGGACACCGGGGAGCTGTTTTTT CATTGTGDTGELFF
TRBJ2-5 TRBV5-4 - TRBD1 TGTGCCAGCAGCTACAGGGGGCAGGAGACCCAGTACTTC CASSYRGQETQYF
TRBJ2-7 TRBV7-7 - TRBD2 TGTGCCAGCAGCCCATCGGGGGGAGACTACGAGCAGTACTTC CASSPSGGDYEQYF
TRBJ2-3 TRBV4-1 - - TGCGCCAGCAGCCAATCAACTCACGGGGTTAGCACAGATACGCAGTATTTT CASSQSTHGVSTDTQYF
TRBJ1-2 TRBV18 - - TGTGCCAGCTCACCGAACCGGGGGATCGACTATGGCTACACCTTC CASSPNRGIDYGYTF
TRBJ2-5 TRBV7-9 - TRBD1 TGTGCCAGCAGCCGTCCTTGGGACAGGGGAAAGACCCAGTACTTC CASSRPWDRGKTQYF